The present entry profiles one T cell receptor (beta chain) with its context. V was cut by 2 bases and J by 7 bases, with 15 bases left in between. This CDR3 region has 15 residues. The V gene's germline CDR1 is MNHEY and CDR2 SVGAGI. The data were obtained in a study of blood T cells in healthy people across ages. Next came a second PCR, run for roughly 6 to 11 cycles, which used a sample-barcoded 5' primer along with a J-beta primer mix. TCRdb processed the 5' RACE reads anew with MiXCR; each CDR3 protein has one entry. The profile shows 660,000 or so distinct CDR3 sequences, 58% of them singletons.

The chain recombines TRBV6-5 with TRBJ2-1; possibly TRBD2 for D (6 bases). The sample taken for sequencing was blood. This TCR came from a man between 60 and 70 years old in good health. For the CDR3, the DNA is TGTGCCAGCAGTTACGGGGGGAGCACTAGGAATGAGCAGTTCTTC. It specifies CASSYGGSTRNEQFF.